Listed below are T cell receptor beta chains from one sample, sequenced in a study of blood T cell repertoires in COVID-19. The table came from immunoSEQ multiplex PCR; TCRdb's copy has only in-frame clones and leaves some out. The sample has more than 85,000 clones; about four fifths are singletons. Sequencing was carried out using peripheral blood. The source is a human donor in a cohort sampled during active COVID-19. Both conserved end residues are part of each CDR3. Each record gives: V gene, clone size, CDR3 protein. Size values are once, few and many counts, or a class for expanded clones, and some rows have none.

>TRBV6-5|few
CASSSSGQYYGYTF
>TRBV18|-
CASSPLAGGTDTQYF
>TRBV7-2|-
CASSPGQFHTDTQYF
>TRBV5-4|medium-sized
CASSPRGGTHYEQYF
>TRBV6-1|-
CASSEALRGARTEAFF
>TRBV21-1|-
CASSLRSWTDVSSSYNSPLHF
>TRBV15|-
CATSRGSGIFEKLFF
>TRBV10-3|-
CAISSDSDTQYF
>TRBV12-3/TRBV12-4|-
CASSPGLANEQFF
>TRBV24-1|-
CATSDLQVGRADTQYF
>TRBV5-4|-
CASSPDSSGNTIYF
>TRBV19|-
CASSTGGHEQFF
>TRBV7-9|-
CASSPTGDIEKLFF
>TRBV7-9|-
CASVGMGGTEAFF
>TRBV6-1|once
CASSDLAGGQYEQFF
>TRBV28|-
CASSSGGEKLFF
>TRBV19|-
CASSGDKFSNQPQHF
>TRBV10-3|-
CATSNRDRAGEQYF
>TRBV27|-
CASSLRPQGGVYYGYTF
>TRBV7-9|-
CASRPGSISTQGYTF
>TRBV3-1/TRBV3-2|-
CAAGIRGANTGELFF
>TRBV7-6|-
CASSLWQGGDEQYF
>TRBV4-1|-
CASSQEPTGGNQPQHF
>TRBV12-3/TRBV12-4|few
CASSALVATQHF
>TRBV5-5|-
CASSLEGQRYGYTF
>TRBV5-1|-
CASSSGTSGAFYEQYF
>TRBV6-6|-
CASSPSSDTQYF
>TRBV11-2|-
CASSLTNTGELFF
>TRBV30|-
CAWSGGPNSNQPQHF
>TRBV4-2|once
CASSQGLLAGRKETQYF
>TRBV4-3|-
CASSQYRAPGELFF
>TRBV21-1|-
CASSPETSGGYEQFF
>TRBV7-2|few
CASSLWRGTDTQYF
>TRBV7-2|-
CASSPQTSGGTYEQYF
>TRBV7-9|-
CASSLGGTYGYTF
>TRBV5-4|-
CASSTPRGADNEQFF
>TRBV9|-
CASSVVAEISYNEQFF
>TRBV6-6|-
CASRTALDRGEAFF
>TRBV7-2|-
CASSLVASTGEQYF
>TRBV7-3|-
CASSTGILAGSDTQYF
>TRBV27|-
CASSLVGGPYNSPLHF
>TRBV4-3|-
CASSQDRSTRGTQYF
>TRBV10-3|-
CAISSAGGHGDTQYF
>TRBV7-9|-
CASSLAGGRPYNEQFF
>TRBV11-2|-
CASSLDRGPLHF
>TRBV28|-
CASRASRAPYEQYF
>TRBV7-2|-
CASTLAPAGATDTQYF
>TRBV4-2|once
CASSQGGSYNEQFF
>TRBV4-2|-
CASSQRGTEANYGYTF
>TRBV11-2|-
CASSLPGTGDNEKLFF
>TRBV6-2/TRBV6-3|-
CASSYGLAGVDEQFF
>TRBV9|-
CASSSQLAGGTDTQYF
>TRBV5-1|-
CASSRGDSGETQYF
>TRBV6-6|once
CASSYSRGAEYEQFF
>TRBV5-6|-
CASSLQIREKLFF
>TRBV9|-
CASSAGGTSGSGEQYF
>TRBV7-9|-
CASEPGGVGTDTQYF